This TCR beta chain was captured in a study of post-analysis software for immune sequencing data. Turning to the study itself: Multiple sclerosis in the patients followed relapsing-remitting, secondary progressive and progressive-relapsing courses.

Findings of the study overall: Normalized Chao1 diversity was significantly reduced in patients versus controls. Controls had lower frequencies than patients of 4 or 5 TRBV segments, which included TRBV5-6, TRBV5-1 and TRBV20-1. F measure grouped same-batch samples tightly together.

Unique molecular identifiers were present in the TCR beta cDNA libraries. Yield was roughly 0.5 million cDNA molecules from approximately 0.91 to 9.4 million T cells. TCRdb called the PCR reads again in MiXCR, with one record for every CDR3 protein. The repertoire holds approximately 260,000 distinct CDR3 sequences, with 36% as singletons. Germline values: CDR1 MNHEY, CDR2 SVGAGI. The germline V and J ends were trimmed by 0 bases and 4 bases, with 15 bases remaining between them. The CDR3 is 16 residues long. Remarks on this clonotype: The target antigen is unknown.

The sequence came from a girl aged 5-17 years with multiple sclerosis. V usage is TRBV6-5 and J usage is TRBJ1-2; D uncertain. The sample consisted of blood. DNA of the CDR3: TGTGCCAGCAGTTACTCGAGAATAAACACCTTCTATGGCTACACCTTC. It codes for CASSYSRINTFYGYTF.